Shown below are 10 T cell receptor beta chains from a single sample sequenced in a study of T cells in Graves' hyperthyroidism and ophthalmopathy. TCR beta CDR3 sequences were amplified from RNA transcripts. First-round RT-PCR of the TCR CDR3 relied on the HTBI primer set. TCRdb independently ran MiXCR on the multiplex PCR reads; one entry per CDR3 protein. The sample consists of about 250,000 distinct CDR3 sequences, roughly 15% of them appearing once. Sequencing was carried out using blood. Every receptor here comes from a woman in her fifties or sixties with Graves' hyperthyroidism that later progressed to Graves' ophthalmopathy.

This clonotype showed up just a few times. The V gene is TRBV3-1, the J gene TRBJ1-6, with a possible D match to TRBD1 (5 bases). V lost 3 bases, J lost 7 bases, and 7 bases lay in between. The CDR3 has 13 residues. Germline values: CDR1 LGHDT, CDR2 YNNKEL (reference sequence). Written as DNA, the CDR3 is TGTGCCAGCAGCCAGGGGGAGAATTCACCCCTCCACTTT. This translates into CASSQGENSPLHF.

This clonotype was seen a few times. The chain combines TRBV19 with TRBJ1-2; D ambiguous. CDR1 LNHDA and CDR2 SQIVND come from the germline V gene (reference sequence). The CDR3 runs to 13 residues. Trimming removed 7 bases from V and 3 bases from J, with 12 bases in between. CDR3 DNA sequence: TGTGCCAGTATGGCAGGTAACGACTATGGCTACACCTTC. It is translated as CASMAGNDYGYTF.

The chain carries TRBV10-1 and TRBJ2-1, with 8 bases identical to TRBD1. J gave up 7 bases and V 4 bases, and 9 bases lay outside the gene matches. Germline V CDR1 and CDR2: WNHNN, SYGVQD (reference sequence). CDR3 length: 15 residues. CDR3 region: CASSARGDRINEQFF. CDR3 DNA: TGCGCCAGCAGTGCCAGGGGGGACAGGATTAATGAGCAGTTCTTC.

This clonotype was counted only a few times. V is TRBV7-8 and J is TRBJ2-3, with D unclear. CDR1 and CDR2 from the germline V gene are SGHVS and FQNEAQ. CDR3 length: 12 residues. V was clipped by 3 bases and J by 9 bases, with 10 bases between them. CDR3 sequence (DNA): TGTGCCAGCAGCTTGGTTGAGCAGACGCAGTATTTT. This encodes CASSLVEQTQYF.

This clonotype was seen more than once but under ten times. V gene TRBV5-1 combines with J gene TRBJ2-1; no clear D. This CDR3 is 13 amino acids long. From germline, CDR1 is SGHRS and CDR2 YFSETQ. The V end was cut by 4 bases, the J end by 3 bases, with 8 bases between. This chain's CDR3 is CASSLYGYNEQFF. The CDR3 bases are TGCGCCAGCAGCCTATACGGCTACAATGAGCAGTTCTTC.

Concerning this clonotype itself: A much bigger clone sits one base away, suggesting this may be a read error. This sequence joins TRBV5-1 and TRBJ2-1; D not certain. The CDR3 loop spans 13 amino acids. The germline V gene has CDR1 SGHRS and CDR2 YFSETQ. V lost 6 bases, J lost 3 bases, and 10 bases lay in between. This CDR3 reads CASNLGIYNEQFF. In DNA, the CDR3 is TGCGCCAGCAACCTCGGCATCTACAATGAGCAGTTCTTC.

In its sample, this clonotype was seen many times. The DNA for the CDR3 is TGTGCCAGCAGCCTCGGACTAGATGAGCAGTTCTTC. Its translation: CASSLGLDEQFF. The chain is built from TRBV28 and TRBJ2-1; TRBD2 matches at 7 bases. The CDR3 has 12 amino acids. J gave up 8 bases and V 6 bases, and 4 bases lay outside the gene matches. In germline, CDR1 is MDHEN, CDR2 SYDVKM.

This clonotype came up many times. The chain has TRBV27 and TRBJ2-6; no clear D. The CDR3 has 13 residues. Trimming removed 6 bases at V and 4 bases at J, with 7 bases between. Germline lookup yields CDR1 MNHEY and CDR2 SMNVEV (reference sequence). The CDR3 region has the DNA TGTGCCAGCAGGAAGCCCGGGGCCAACGTCCTGACTTTC. This gives the protein CASRKPGANVLTF.

Many counts were recorded for this clonotype. CDR3 residues: CASSESGLSYEQYF. The CDR3 DNA sequence: TGTGCCAGCAGCGAATCGGGACTGAGCTACGAGCAGTACTTC. The rearrangement uses TRBV9 and TRBJ2-7, with TRBD2 as a possible D gene (6 bases). The CDR3 is made up of 14 amino acids. Looked up from germline, CDR1 is SGDLS and CDR2 is YYNGEE. Deletions cut 3 bases from V and 3 bases from J, with 13 bases between.

This clonotype was found many times. V usage is TRBV3-1 and J usage is TRBJ2-3, with D unresolved. The CDR3 sequence is 14 residues long. Germline CDR1 is LGHDT and CDR2 is YNNKEL (reference sequence). The germline V and J ends were trimmed by 0 bases and 4 bases, with 8 bases remaining between them. The CDR3 DNA reads TGTGCCAGCAGCCAAGATGAATCGGCAGATACGCAGTATTTT. Translated: CASSQDESADTQYF.